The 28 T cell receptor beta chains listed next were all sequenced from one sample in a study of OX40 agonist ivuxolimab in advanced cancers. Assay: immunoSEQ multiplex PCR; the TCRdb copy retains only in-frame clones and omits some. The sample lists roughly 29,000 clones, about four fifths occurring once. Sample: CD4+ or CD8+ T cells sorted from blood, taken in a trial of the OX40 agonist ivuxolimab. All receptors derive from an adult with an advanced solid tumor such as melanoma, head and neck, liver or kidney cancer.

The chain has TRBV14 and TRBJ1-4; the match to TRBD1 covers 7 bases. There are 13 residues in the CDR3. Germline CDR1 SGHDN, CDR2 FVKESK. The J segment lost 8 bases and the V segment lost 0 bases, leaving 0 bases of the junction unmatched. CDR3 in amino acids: CASSQEQGEKLFF. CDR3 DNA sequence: TGTGCCAGCAGCCAAGAACAGGGGGAAAAACTGTTTTTT.

The CDR3 DNA is TGTGCCAGCAGCCGCAGGACGGGACAGGGTCTTGCAACTAATGAAAAACTGTTTTTT. It specifies CASSRRTGQGLATNEKLFF. This sequence joins TRBV7-9 and TRBJ1-4; 9 nucleotides match TRBD1. V lost 5 bases, J lost 0 bases, and 13 bases stayed unmatched. The CDR3 contains 19 residues. Per the germline V gene, CDR1 is SEHNR and CDR2 is FQNEAQ (reference sequence). Full variable domain (rest looked up from reference TRBV7-9 and TRBJ1-4): DTGVSQNPRHKITKRGQNVTFRCDPISEHNRLYWYRQTLGQGPEFLTYFQNEAQLEKSRLLSDRFSAERPKGSFSTLEIQRTEQGDSAMYLCASSRRTGQGLATNEKLFFGSGTQLSVL.

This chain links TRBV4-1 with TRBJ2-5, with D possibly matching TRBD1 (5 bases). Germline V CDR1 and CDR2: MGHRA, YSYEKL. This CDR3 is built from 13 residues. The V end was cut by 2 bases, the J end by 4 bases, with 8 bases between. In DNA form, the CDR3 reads TGCGCCAGCAGCCAAACAGGATTAGAGACCCAGTACTTC. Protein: CASSQTGLETQYF.

Here the CDR3 DNA reads TGTGCCAGCAGGACTATGGGACAGAGCAATCAGCCCCAGCATTTT. Its translation is CASRTMGQSNQPQHF. The V gene is TRBV28, the J gene TRBJ1-5; 7 bases fit TRBD1. The CDR3 totals 15 residues. Germline CDR1 MDHEN, CDR2 SYDVKM. Unmatched junction bases numbered 6, after V lost 6 bases and J lost 1 base.

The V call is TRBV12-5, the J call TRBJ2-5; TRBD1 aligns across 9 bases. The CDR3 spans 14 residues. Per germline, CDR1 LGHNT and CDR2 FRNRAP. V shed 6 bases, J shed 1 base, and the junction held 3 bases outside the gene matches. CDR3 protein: CASGTGQGQETQYF. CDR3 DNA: TGTGCTAGTGGCACGGGACAGGGCCAAGAGACCCAGTACTTC.

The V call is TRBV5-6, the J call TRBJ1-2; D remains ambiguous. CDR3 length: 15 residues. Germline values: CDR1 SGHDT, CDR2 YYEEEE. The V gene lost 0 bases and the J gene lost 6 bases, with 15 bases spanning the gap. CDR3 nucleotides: TGTGCCAGCAGCTTGGTCGGGTTCCGGCTTAATGGCTACACCTTC. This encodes CASSLVGFRLNGYTF. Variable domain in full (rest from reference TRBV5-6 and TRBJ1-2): DAGVTQSPTHLIKTRGQQVTLRCSPKSGHDTVSWYQQALGQGPQFIFQYYEEEERQRGNFPDRFSGHQFPNYSSELNVNALLLGDSALYLCASSLVGFRLNGYTFGSGTRLTVV.

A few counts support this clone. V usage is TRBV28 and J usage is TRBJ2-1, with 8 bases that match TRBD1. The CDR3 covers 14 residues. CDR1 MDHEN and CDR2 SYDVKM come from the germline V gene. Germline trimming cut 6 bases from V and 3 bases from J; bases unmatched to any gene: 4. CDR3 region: CASRDRADYNEQFF. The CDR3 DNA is TGTGCCAGCAGGGACAGGGCCGACTACAATGAGCAGTTCTTC.

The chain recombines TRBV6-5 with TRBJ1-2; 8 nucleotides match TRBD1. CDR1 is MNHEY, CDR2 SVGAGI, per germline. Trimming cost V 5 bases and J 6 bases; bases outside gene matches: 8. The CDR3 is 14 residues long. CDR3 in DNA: TGTGCCAGCAGTCCACTCGGACAGGGCCATGGCTACACCTTC. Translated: CASSPLGQGHGYTF.

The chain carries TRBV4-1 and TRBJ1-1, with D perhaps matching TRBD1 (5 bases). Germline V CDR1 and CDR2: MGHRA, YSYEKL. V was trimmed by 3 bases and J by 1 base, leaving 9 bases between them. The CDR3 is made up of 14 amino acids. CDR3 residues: CASSHGTANTEAFF. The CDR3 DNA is TGCGCCAGCAGCCATGGGACGGCGAACACTGAAGCTTTCTTT.

This chain's CDR3 is CASSVGSGGMAAQYF. In nucleotides, the CDR3 is TGTGCCAGCAGCGTAGGATCCGGGGGCATGGCGGCCCAGTACTTC. The V call is TRBV9, the J call TRBJ2-5; tentatively, D is TRBD1 or TRBD2 (6 bases each). CDR1 and CDR2 (germline): SGDLS, YYNGEE. The CDR3 consists of 15 residues. V lost 0 bases to trimming and J lost 9 bases, with 18 bases between them.

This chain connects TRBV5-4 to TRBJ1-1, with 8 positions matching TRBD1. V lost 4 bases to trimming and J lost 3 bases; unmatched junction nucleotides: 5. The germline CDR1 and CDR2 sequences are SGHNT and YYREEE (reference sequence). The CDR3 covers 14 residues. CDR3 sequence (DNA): TGTGCCAGCAGCCAGGGGGCTTTGTACACTGAAGCTTTCTTT. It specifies CASSQGALYTEAFF.

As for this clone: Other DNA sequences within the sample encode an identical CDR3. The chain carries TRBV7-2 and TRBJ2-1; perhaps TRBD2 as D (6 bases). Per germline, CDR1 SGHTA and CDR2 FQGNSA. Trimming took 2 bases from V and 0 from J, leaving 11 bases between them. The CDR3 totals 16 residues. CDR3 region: CASSLLAGSSYNEQFF. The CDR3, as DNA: TGTGCCAGCAGCTTACTGGCCGGGAGCTCCTACAATGAGCAGTTCTTC.

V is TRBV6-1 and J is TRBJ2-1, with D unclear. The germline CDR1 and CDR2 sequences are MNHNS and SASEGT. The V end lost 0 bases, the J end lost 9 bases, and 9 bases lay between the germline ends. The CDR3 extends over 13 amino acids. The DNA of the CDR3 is TGTGCCAGCAGTGAAGCCCTGGGAAGTGAGCAGTTCTTC. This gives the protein CASSEALGSEQFF.

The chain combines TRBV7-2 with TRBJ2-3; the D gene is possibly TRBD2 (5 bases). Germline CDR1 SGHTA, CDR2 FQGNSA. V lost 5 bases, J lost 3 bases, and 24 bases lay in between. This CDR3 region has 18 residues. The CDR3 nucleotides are TGTGCCAGCAGCATCCTCTCCGGAGGCGGCTCCCTTACAGATACGCAGTATTTT. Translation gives CASSILSGGGSLTDTQYF.

The CDR3 sequence is CASSLKGTSTDTQYF. CDR3 sequence (DNA): TGTGCCAGCAGCTTAAAAGGGACCAGCACAGATACGCAGTATTTT. The gene calls are TRBV7-9 and TRBJ2-3, with D perhaps matching TRBD1 or TRBD2 (5 bases each). The CDR3 is 15 residues long. Germline V lookup: CDR1 SEHNR, CDR2 FQNEAQ (reference sequence). Trimming left V 2 bases short and J 0 bases short, with 9 bases between.

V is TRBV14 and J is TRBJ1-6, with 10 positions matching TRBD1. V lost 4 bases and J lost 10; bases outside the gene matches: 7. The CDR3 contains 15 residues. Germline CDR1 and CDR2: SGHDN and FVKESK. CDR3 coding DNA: TGTGCCAGCAGCCCCGGGGACAGGGGACGCTCACCCCTCCACTTT. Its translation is CASSPGDRGRSPLHF.

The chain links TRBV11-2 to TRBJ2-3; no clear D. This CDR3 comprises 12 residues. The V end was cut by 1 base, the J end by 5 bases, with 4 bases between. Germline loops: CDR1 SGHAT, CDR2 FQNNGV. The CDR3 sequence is CASSLAKDTQYF. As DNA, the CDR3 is TGTGCCAGCAGCTTAGCCAAAGATACGCAGTATTTT.

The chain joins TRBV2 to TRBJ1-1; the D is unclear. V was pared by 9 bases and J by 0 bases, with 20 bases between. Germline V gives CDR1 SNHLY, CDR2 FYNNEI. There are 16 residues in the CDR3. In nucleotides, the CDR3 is TGTGCCAGTACGCGAAGGGTCCAAATTATGAACACTGAAGCTTTCTTT. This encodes CASTRRVQIMNTEAFF.

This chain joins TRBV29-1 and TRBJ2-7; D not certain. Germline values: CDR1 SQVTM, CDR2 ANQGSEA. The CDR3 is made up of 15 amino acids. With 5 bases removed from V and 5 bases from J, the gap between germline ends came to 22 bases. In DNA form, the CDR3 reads TGCAGCGTTACCAACCTGACGTGGGGTAGGGACGAGCAGTACTTC. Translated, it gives CSVTNLTWGRDEQYF.

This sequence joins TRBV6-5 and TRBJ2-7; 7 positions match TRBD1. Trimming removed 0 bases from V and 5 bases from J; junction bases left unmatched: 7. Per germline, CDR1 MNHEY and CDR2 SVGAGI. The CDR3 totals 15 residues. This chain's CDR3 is CASSYSTGASDEQYF. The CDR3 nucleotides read TGTGCCAGCAGTTACTCAACAGGGGCGAGCGACGAGCAGTACTTC.

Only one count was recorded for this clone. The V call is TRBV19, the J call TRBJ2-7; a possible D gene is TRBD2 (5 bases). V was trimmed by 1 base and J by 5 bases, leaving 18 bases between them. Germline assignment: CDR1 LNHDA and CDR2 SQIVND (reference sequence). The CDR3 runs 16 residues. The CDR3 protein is CASSIAGSGRWDEQYF. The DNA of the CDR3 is TGTGCCAGTAGTATAGCGGGGAGCGGCCGCTGGGACGAGCAGTACTTC.

CDR3 sequence reads: CASSQDDGTGGYEQYF. The DNA for the CDR3 is TGCGCCAGCAGCCAAGACGACGGGACAGGGGGATACGAGCAGTACTTC. The genes are TRBV4-1 and TRBJ2-7, with 11 bases fitting TRBD1. This CDR3 region has 16 residues. J was trimmed by 4 bases and V by 0 bases; bases with no gene match: 5. The germline V gene encodes CDR1 MGHRA and CDR2 YSYEKL.

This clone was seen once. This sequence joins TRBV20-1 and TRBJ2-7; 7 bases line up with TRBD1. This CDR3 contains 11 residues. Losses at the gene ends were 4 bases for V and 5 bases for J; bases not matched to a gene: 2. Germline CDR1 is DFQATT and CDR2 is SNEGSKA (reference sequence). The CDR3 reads CSATTGNEQYF. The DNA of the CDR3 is TGCAGTGCTACGACAGGGAACGAGCAGTACTTC.

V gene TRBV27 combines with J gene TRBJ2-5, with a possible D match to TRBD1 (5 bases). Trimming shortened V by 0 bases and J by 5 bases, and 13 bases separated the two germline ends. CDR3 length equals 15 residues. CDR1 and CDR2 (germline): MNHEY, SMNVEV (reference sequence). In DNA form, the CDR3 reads TGTGCCAGCAGTTTATCGGGCGGACAATTCGAGACCCAGTACTTC. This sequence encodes CASSLSGGQFETQYF.

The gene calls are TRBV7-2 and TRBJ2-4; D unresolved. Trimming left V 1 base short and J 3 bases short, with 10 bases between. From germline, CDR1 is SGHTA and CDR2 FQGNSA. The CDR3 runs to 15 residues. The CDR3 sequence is CASSLGTGLKNIQYF. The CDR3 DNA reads TGTGCCAGCAGCTTAGGAACGGGTCTCAAAAACATTCAGTACTTC.

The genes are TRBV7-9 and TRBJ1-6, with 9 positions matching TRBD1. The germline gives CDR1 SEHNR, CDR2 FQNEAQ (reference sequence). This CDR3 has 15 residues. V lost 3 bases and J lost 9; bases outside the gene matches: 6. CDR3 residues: CASSLPTGGISPLHF. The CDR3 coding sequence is TGTGCCAGCAGCTTGCCCACAGGGGGCATTTCACCCCTCCACTTT.

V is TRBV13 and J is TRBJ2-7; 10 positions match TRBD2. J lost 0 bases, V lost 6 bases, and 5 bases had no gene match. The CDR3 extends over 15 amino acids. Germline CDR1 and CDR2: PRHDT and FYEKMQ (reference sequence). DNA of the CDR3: TGTGCCAGCAGAGGGGCTAGCGGGAGCTCCTACGAGCAGTACTTC. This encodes CASRGASGSSYEQYF.

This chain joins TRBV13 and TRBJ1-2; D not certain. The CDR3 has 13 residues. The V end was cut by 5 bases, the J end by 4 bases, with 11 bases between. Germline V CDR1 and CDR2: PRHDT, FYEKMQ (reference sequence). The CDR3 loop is CASSPLMAYGYTF. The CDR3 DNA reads TGTGCCAGCAGCCCTTTAATGGCCTATGGCTACACCTTC.